This is a list of T cell receptor beta chains from one sample in a study of cytomegalovirus exposure and HLA in healthy donors. Produced via immunoSEQ multiplex PCR; TCRdb's table is partial and in-frame only. The sample shows under 200,000 clones, about three quarters of them seen only once. The specimen sequenced was PBMCs. All receptors derive from a man aged 45-65 years in good health and CMV-seropositive. CDR3s leave out the opening cysteine and the closing phenylalanine or tryptophan.

TRBJ1-3 TRBV5-6 ASSSPTAGNTIY
TRBJ1-1 TRBV28 ASIPRGTGAF
TRBJ2-1 TRBV6-6 ASSWTGGPLNEQF
TRBJ1-2 TRBV7-2 ASSLRDRSNYGYT
TRBJ1-2 TRBV7-9 ASSLKGEGNYGYT
TRBJ2-5 TRBV16 ASSPRGVETQY
TRBJ2-1 TRBV7-9 ASSSISGGIHEQF
TRBJ1-1 TRBV6-1 ASRGGNPENTEAF
TRBJ1-1 TRBV4-2 ASSQDRLGYTGTEAF
TRBJ1-6 TRBV21-1 ASCDRDLNSPLH
TRBJ2-2 TRBV5-6 ASSPPGLDTGELF
TRBJ2-1 TRBV7-2 ASSLGGSANEQF
NA TRBV27 ASIPWGGGQGVGYEQY
TRBJ2-2 TRBV6-5 ASSTGTGHTGGLF
TRBJ1-6 TRBV6-6 ASSSGQESSGSPLH
TRBJ2-7 TRBV19 ASSIGYRGAEQY
TRBJ1-1 TRBV6-5 ASSQTTGTEAF
TRBJ2-4 TRBV5-8 ASSLGQQVESRNIQY
TRBJ2-7 TRBV28 ASRYGTSYEQY
TRBJ1-5 TRBV10-3 AISGQGGNQPQH
TRBJ1-1 TRBV7-9 ASGTGGHTNTEAF
TRBJ2-6 TRBV5-4 ASSGGGTGPRSGANVLT
TRBJ1-4 TRBV28 ASRPMTGNEKLF
TRBJ2-5 TRBV6-9 ASSFSSGGLDAEGIQETQY
TRBJ1-3 TRBV6-1 ASSEWAGQNGNTIY
TRBJ1-2 TRBV5-4 ASSKGQGNGYT
TRBJ1-1 TRBV7-2 ASSAQGRNTEAF
TRBJ2-3 TRBV6-1 ASRVTGGTDTQY
TRBJ1-2 TRBV5-8 ASSRGTGGVDGYT
TRBJ2-5 TRBV9 ASSVYTGLAGGQETQY
TRBJ1-4 TRBV15 ATSRDRGGNEKLF
TRBJ2-5 TRBV4-1 ASSQKLSGQRETQY
TRBJ2-5 TRBV28 ASRSRALAGVGETQY
TRBJ1-5 TRBV28 ASSPGTYYSNQPQH
TRBJ2-5 TRBV4-2 ASSQGSGGPETQY
TRBJ2-1 TRBV13 ASSPTGQAYNEQF
TRBJ1-1 TRBV5-5 ASSSTGLPEAF
TRBJ1-3 TRBV7-2 ASNTGYSGNTIY
TRBJ1-2 TRBV9 ASSVDSLNYGYT
TRBJ2-7 TRBV7-2 ASSINPTLYEQY
TRBJ1-4 TRBV18 ASSPPSEQEKLF
TRBJ2-3 TRBV5-4 ASSPSTDTQY
TRBJ2-3 TRBV10-3 ASSGGDSSTDTQY
TRBJ2-1 TRBV29-1 SVESDRGAYNEQF
TRBJ1-3 TRBV2 ASTRVSGNTIY
TRBJ2-7 TRBV7-2 ASTKRDRAYEQY
TRBJ1-4 TRBV5-1 ASSLEPGVEKLF